One and the same sample provided the 25 T cell receptor beta chains below, sequenced in a study of blood T cell repertoires in COVID-19. Measured with immunoSEQ multiplex PCR; TCRdb has only the in-frame clones, and not every one. The table lists 120,000 or so clones, about 85% of them singletons, with 27% in the top ten. The sequencing sample was made of peripheral blood. The receptors shown here come from a woman of 80 years or more with acute or convalescent COVID-19.

This clone was seen once. The chain employs TRBV6-6 and TRBJ2-5; possible D gene TRBD2, 6 bases. The V end lost 5 bases, the J end lost 7 bases, and 26 bases lay between the germline ends. CDR3 length: 17 residues. From germline, CDR1 is MNHNY and CDR2 SVGAGI (reference sequence). The CDR3 bases are TGTGCCAGCAGTCCCTCCTTTCTTCACGGGCTGGGGGGGACCCAGTACTTC. Residues: CASSPSFLHGLGGTQYF.

Only a few counts were recorded for this clone. J is TRBJ1-2 and V is TRBV24-1; no clear D gene. The CDR3 runs to 13 residues. The ends were cut back, 5 bases at V and 8 bases at J, with 14 bases in the middle. In germline, CDR1 is KGHDR, CDR2 SFDVKD. The CDR3 nucleotides read TGTGCCACCAGTGGGCTTCGACCGAGGGGCTACACCTTC. This codes for CATSGLRPRGYTF.

The V gene is TRBV19, the J gene TRBJ1-3; TRBD1 matches at 7 bases. Trimming removed 3 bases from V and 0 bases from J; junction bases left unmatched: 5. The germline CDR1 and CDR2 sequences are LNHDA and SQIVND (reference sequence). The CDR3 totals 16 residues. CDR3 residues: CASSMGQIFSGNTIYF. The CDR3, as DNA: TGTGCCAGTAGTATGGGACAGATTTTCTCTGGAAACACCATATATTTT.

This chain connects TRBV5-4 to TRBJ2-4; a weak D match, TRBD2 (5 bases). The CDR3 length is 18 residues. Germline V gene lookup returns CDR1 SGHNT and CDR2 YYREEE (reference sequence). The V and J ends lost 5 bases and 4 bases respectively, with 25 bases between them. The CDR3 bases are TGTGCCAGCAGTTCCCAAACTGGAGGCCAGCTAGGTAAAAACATTCAGTACTTC. The encoded protein is CASSSQTGGQLGKNIQYF.

The chain recombines TRBV28 with TRBJ1-1, with 9 positions matching TRBD1. The J segment lost 5 bases and the V segment lost 6 bases, leaving 10 bases of the junction unmatched. Germline CDR1 and CDR2: MDHEN and SYDVKM. There are 15 residues in the CDR3. In DNA, the CDR3 is TGTGCCAGCAGCTCAACCGGGACAGGGACAACTGAAGCTTTCTTT. Its translation: CASSSTGTGTTEAFF.

The chain is built from TRBV5-5 and TRBJ2-6; possibly TRBD2 for D (5 bases). The CDR3 runs 16 residues. Trimming took off 0 bases at V and 3 bases at J, with 10 bases between the two ends. Germline CDR1 is SGHKS and CDR2 is YYEKEE (reference sequence). The CDR3 DNA reads TGTGCCAGCAGCTTGGTGGGAGTGTTTGGGGCCAACGTCCTGACTTTC. It is translated as CASSLVGVFGANVLTF.

Only one count was recorded for this clone. V and J are TRBV2 and TRBJ2-1; TRBD2 aligns across 14 bases. With 7 bases clipped from V and 7 bases from J, the junction kept 6 bases outside the gene matches. The CDR3 runs to 15 residues. Germline V gives CDR1 SNHLY, CDR2 FYNNEI. The CDR3 bases are TGTGCCAGCACGACTAGCGGGGGGGCGTTTAATGAGCAGTTCTTC. Amino acid sequence: CASTTSGGAFNEQFF.

Turning to this clone: Within the sample, other DNA sequences also encode this same CDR3. The chain recombines TRBV7-8 with TRBJ1-5; D is unresolved. V gave up 5 bases and J gave up 2 bases, with 7 bases separating them. The CDR3 consists of 13 residues. Germline CDR1 is SGHVS and CDR2 is FQNEAQ. CDR3 in amino acids: CASSLTGNQPQHF. CDR3 DNA sequence: TGTGCCAGCAGCCTTACGGGCAATCAGCCCCAGCATTTT.

This clone was seen a single time. In DNA form, the CDR3 reads TGTGCCAGCAGTACCGACAGGGGTAGTTCACCCCTCCACTTT. This codes for CASSTDRGSSPLHF. This chain uses TRBV2 with TRBJ1-6, with 8 bases identical to TRBD1. After removal of 5 bases from V and 9 bases from J, the junction contained 6 bases not matched to a gene. Per the germline V gene, CDR1 is SNHLY and CDR2 is FYNNEI. This CDR3 has 14 residues.

This rearrangement joins TRBV9 to TRBJ1-6; D uncertain. Germline CDR1 is SGDLS and CDR2 is YYNGEE. There are 15 residues in the CDR3. The V gene lost 3 bases and the J gene lost 5 bases, with 12 bases spanning the gap. The CDR3 reads CASSASGGNNSPLHF. The CDR3 DNA follows: TGTGCCAGCAGCGCGTCCGGAGGGAATAATTCACCCCTCCACTTT.

The chain has TRBV7-2 and TRBJ1-1; D not resolved. V lost 5 bases, J lost 0 bases, and 13 bases lay in between. The CDR3 consists of 15 residues. Germline V gives CDR1 SGHTA, CDR2 FQGNSA. The CDR3 DNA sequence: TGTGCCAGCAGCCCCGAACCAAACATGAACACTGAAGCTTTCTTT. This translates into CASSPEPNMNTEAFF.

By share, this clone ranks as medium-sized. The rearrangement links TRBV3-1 (or the pseudogene TRBV3-2) to TRBJ1-4; 7 bases align to TRBD1. This CDR3 comprises 16 residues. V lost 0 bases to trimming and J lost 3 bases; unmatched junction nucleotides: 4. The germline V gene encodes CDR1 LGHDT and CDR2 YNNKEL (reference sequence). CDR3 sequence reads: CASSQDPTGANEKLFF. The CDR3 nucleotides read TGTGCCAGCAGCCAAGACCCCACAGGGGCTAATGAAAAACTGTTTTTT.

The chain carries TRBV5-6 and TRBJ1-6; 9 nucleotides match TRBD1. CDR3 length: 16 amino acids. The V and J ends lost 4 bases and 9 bases, in that order; junction bases with no gene match: 11. CDR1 and CDR2 from the germline V gene are SGHDT and YYEEEE. CDR3 in amino acids: CASSKLQGALASPLHF. The CDR3 DNA sequence: TGTGCCAGCAGCAAGCTACAGGGGGCGCTTGCTTCACCCCTCCACTTT. Complete variable domain (other parts from reference TRBV5-6 and TRBJ1-6): DAGVTQSPTHLIKTRGQQVTLRCSPKSGHDTVSWYQQALGQGPQFIFQYYEEEERQRGNFPDRFSGHQFPNYSSELNVNALLLGDSALYLCASSKLQGALASPLHFGNGTRLTVT.

The chain is built from TRBV9 and TRBJ1-1, with TRBD1 matching 8 bases. Losses at the gene ends were 3 bases for V and 0 bases for J; bases not matched to a gene: 4. This CDR3 region has 15 residues. Germline loops: CDR1 SGDLS, CDR2 YYNGEE. CDR3: CASSAYRGMNTEAFF. The DNA for the CDR3 is TGTGCCAGCAGCGCGTACAGGGGGATGAACACTGAAGCTTTCTTT.

This sequence joins TRBV24-1 and TRBJ2-5; 8 bases agree with TRBD1. J lost 5 bases, V lost 2 bases, and 6 bases had no gene match. This CDR3 has 15 amino acids. The germline V gene has CDR1 KGHDR and CDR2 SFDVKD. CDR3: CATSDSQGAGETQYF. The DNA for the CDR3 is TGTGCCACCAGTGATTCCCAGGGGGCAGGGGAGACCCAGTACTTC.

The rearrangement links TRBV9 to TRBJ1-1, with 9 bases that match TRBD1. CDR1 is SGDLS and CDR2 is YYNGEE in the germline V gene. V dropped 4 bases and J dropped 1; count of bases not matched to a gene: 2. The CDR3 totals 14 residues. The CDR3 nucleotides read TGTGCCAGCAGCTGGGGACAGGGGAACACTGAAGCTTTCTTT. Its protein is CASSWGQGNTEAFF.

The V gene is TRBV4-1, the J gene TRBJ1-1; possibly TRBD1 for D (5 bases). Germline-derived CDR1 and CDR2 are MGHRA and YSYEKL. V dropped 4 bases and J dropped 0 bases, with 6 bases sitting between them. The CDR3 has 13 residues. Written as DNA, the CDR3 is TGCGCCAGCAGCCGACAGATGAACACTGAAGCTTTCTTT. This codes for CASSRQMNTEAFF.

This clone was counted only a few times. The DNA for the CDR3 is TGCGCCAGCAGCTTCCTGGACTATAGGGAACACGAGCAGTACTTC. This gives the protein CASSFLDYREHEQYF. The J gene is TRBJ2-7, the V gene TRBV5-1; a weak D match, TRBD2 (6 bases). Germline V gene sequence: CDR1 SGHRS, CDR2 YFSETQ. Trimming removed 2 bases from V and 5 bases from J, with 17 bases in between. This CDR3 has 15 residues.

The chain combines TRBV7-6 with TRBJ1-5; weak D call: TRBD1 (6 bases). This CDR3 has 15 residues. Deletions cut 3 bases from V and 4 bases from J, with 13 bases between. Germline values: CDR1 SGHVS, CDR2 FNYEAQ. The CDR3 reads CASSLADSPNQPQHF. The CDR3 DNA follows: TGTGCCAGCAGCTTGGCGGACAGCCCTAATCAGCCCCAGCATTTT.

The rearrangement links TRBV5-4 to TRBJ1-1, with D hard to call. CDR1 is SGHNT, CDR2 YYREEE, per germline (reference sequence). The V end was cut by 4 bases, the J end by 2 bases, with 12 bases between. The CDR3 contains 14 residues. CDR3 coding DNA: TGTGCCAGCAGCATAACAGATTCTAACACTGAAGCTTTCTTT. It encodes CASSITDSNTEAFF. Full variable domain (missing parts from reference TRBV5-4 and TRBJ1-1): ETGVTQSPTHLIKTRGQQVTLRCSSQSGHNTVSWYQQALGQGPQFIFQYYREEENGRGNFPPRFSGLQFPNYSSELNVNALELDDSALYLCASSITDSNTEAFFGQGTRLTVV.

The genes are TRBV28 and TRBJ1-5, with 12 bases identical to TRBD1. In germline, CDR1 is MDHEN, CDR2 SYDVKM. The CDR3 consists of 18 residues. With V trimmed by 10 bases and J by 4 bases, 17 bases remained unmatched. In nucleotides, the CDR3 is TGTGCCATCAACGTAAGGGACAGGGGGCTGAAAGGAAATCAGCCCCAGCATTTT. It specifies CAINVRDRGLKGNQPQHF.

The CDR3 reads CASSTGLAGVYNEQFF. The CDR3 nucleotides are TGTGCCAGCAGCACTGGACTAGCGGGTGTTTACAATGAGCAGTTCTTC. This chain joins TRBV5-4 and TRBJ2-1; TRBD2 matches at 11 bases. The CDR3 length is 16 residues. Trimming removed 4 bases from V and 4 bases from J; junction bases left unmatched: 7. Germline-derived CDR1 and CDR2 are SGHNT and YYREEE (reference sequence).

J is TRBJ1-5 and V is TRBV10-3; TRBD1 aligns across 7 bases. The V and J ends lost 4 bases and 2 bases, in that order; junction bases with no gene match: 2. Germline assignment: CDR1 ENHRY and CDR2 SYGVKD. This CDR3 contains 14 residues. The CDR3 DNA follows: TGTGCCATCAGTGGGGGGACAGGCAATCAGCCCCAGCATTTT. Amino acid sequence: CAISGGTGNQPQHF.

The J gene is TRBJ1-2, the V gene TRBV12-2. TRBV12-2 is assigned pseudogene status. This CDR3 region has 14 residues. CDR3 sequence: CASRPRGGGRGYTF. DNA of the CDR3: TGTGCAAGTCGCCCTCGAGGCGGTGGCCGGGGCTACACCTTC.

This clone was found a few times. The chain carries TRBV27 and TRBJ1-5; TRBD1 matches 7 bases. This CDR3 is built from 13 residues. The junction had 5 bases not matched to a gene; V was cut back by 6 bases and J by 6 bases. The V gene's germline CDR1 is MNHEY and CDR2 SMNVEV (reference sequence). CDR3 sequence: CASRPTGVQPQHF. CDR3 bases: TGTGCCAGCAGACCAACAGGGGTTCAGCCCCAGCATTTT.